The sequence of this T cell receptor beta chain was determined in a study of blood T cell repertoires in COVID-19. Study-level background: Sites across the United States, Italy and Spain contributed samples from acute and convalescent COVID-19.

The CDR3 has 14 amino acids. After removal of 3 bases from V and 12 bases from J, the junction contained 8 bases not matched to a gene. Germline V gene data show CDR1 as MDHEN and CDR2 as SYDVKM. In the study's own analysis: Reference gene primer amplification in the assay estimated nucleated cell counts. Clones were sequenced by immunoSEQ multiplex PCR, and TCRdb holds only the in-frame ones, with some missing. V and J calls and clone size follow that table, whereas D and trimming were derived from the DNA. The top ten clones hold approximately 15% of a sample with 100,000 or so clones, 82% of them seen once.

This chain links TRBV28 with TRBJ2-1, with 10 nucleotides matching TRBD2. The sequence was collected from a woman older than 75 with acute or convalescent COVID-19. The sample comprised peripheral blood. CDR3 sequence: CASSFQLAGSRQFF. CDR3 coding DNA: TGTGCCAGCAGTTTTCAACTAGCGGGATCACGGCAGTTCTTC.